Shown below are 21 T cell receptor beta chains from a single sample sequenced in a study of post-analysis software for immune sequencing data. Prepared TCR beta cDNA libraries contained unique molecular identifiers. TCRdb re-derived calls from the PCR reads in MiXCR, one entry per CDR3 protein. Of 750,000 to 900,000 distinct CDR3 sequences in the sample, just over 45% were seen once. No antigen has been identified for these receptors. General study points: TRBV5-6, TRBV5-1 and TRBV20-1 belonged to a set of roughly 5 TRBV segments that were more frequent in patients than controls.

The specimen sequenced was blood. The receptor source for this set is a girl aged 5 to 17 with multiple sclerosis.

This rearrangement joins TRBV5-1 to TRBJ1-1; 8 nucleotides align to TRBD1. Germline-derived CDR1 and CDR2 are SGHRS and YFSETQ. The CDR3 extends over 16 amino acids. After removal of 1 base from V and 1 base from J, the junction contained 6 bases not matched to a gene. In DNA, the CDR3 is TGCGCCAGCAGCTTGACGCCGGGGACAGGGAACACTGAAGCTTTCTTT. Protein product: CASSLTPGTGNTEAFF.

This rearrangement joins TRBV6-1 to TRBJ2-3; 13 bases fit TRBD2. The CDR3 is 16 residues long. With V trimmed by 6 bases and J by 5 bases, 8 bases remained unmatched. Looked up from germline, CDR1 is MNHNS and CDR2 is SASEGT. This CDR3 reads CASSPTSGRARDTQYF. As DNA, the CDR3 is TGTGCCAGCAGCCCAACTAGCGGGAGGGCCAGAGATACGCAGTATTTT.

The rearrangement joins TRBV3-1 to TRBJ2-1, with D hard to call. Germline values: CDR1 LGHDT, CDR2 YNNKEL (reference sequence). This CDR3 has 16 residues. Trimming removed 0 bases from V and 1 base from J, with 10 bases in between. This chain's CDR3 is CASSQDHDLSYNEQFF. The DNA for the CDR3 is TGTGCCAGCAGCCAAGACCATGATTTATCCTACAATGAGCAGTTCTTC.

The chain combines TRBV5-1 with TRBJ2-6; D is unresolved. V dropped 3 bases and J dropped 2 bases, with 9 bases sitting between them. Germline V gene lookup returns CDR1 SGHRS and CDR2 YFSETQ. The CDR3 loop spans 15 amino acids. The CDR3 DNA reads as TGCGCCAGCAGCTCTTCTGGGGCTGGGGCCAACGTCCTGACTTTC. As protein: CASSSSGAGANVLTF.

This clonotype has a single count. This chain uses TRBV12-3 or TRBV12-4 with TRBJ1-1, with D tentatively TRBD1 (6 bases). Trimming cost V 6 bases and J 3 bases, with 11 bases left between them. The CDR3 is 13 amino acids. CDR3 protein: CASREGGYTEAFF. The CDR3 nucleotides read TGTGCCAGCAGGGAAGGGGGGTACACTGAAGCTTTCTTT.

As to this clonotype: An end of the junction differs from the germline gene, which may be a read error. The chain combines TRBV7-7 with TRBJ1-1; D ambiguous. The CDR3 sequence is 13 residues long. The germline V gene encodes CDR1 SSHAT and CDR2 FNYEAQ (reference sequence). CDR3 region: CASSLQDNTEAFF. The DNA for the CDR3 is TGTGCTAGCAGCCTCCAGGACAACACTGAAGCTTTCTTT.

This clonotype was found a few times. This chain uses TRBV5-6 with TRBJ2-1, with 7 positions matching TRBD2. This CDR3 has 15 amino acids. Looked up from germline, CDR1 is SGHDT and CDR2 is YYEEEE. Trimming cost V 3 bases and J 3 bases; bases outside gene matches: 6. In DNA, the CDR3 is TGTGCCAGCAGCTGGGTGCGCGGGGGCTACAATGAGCAGTTCTTC. Amino acids: CASSWVRGGYNEQFF.

This clonotype was seen more than once but under ten times. The V and J genes are TRBV25-1 and TRBJ2-7; 9 bases agree with TRBD2. V shed 0 bases and J 2 bases; nucleotides not matched to a gene: 8. The CDR3 length is 17 residues. Per germline, CDR1 MGHDK and CDR2 SYGVNS. CDR3 loop: CASSEYFSGSRTYEQYF. DNA for the CDR3: TGTGCCAGCAGTGAATATTTTAGCGGGAGTAGGACCTACGAGCAGTACTTC.

The chain couples TRBV28 to TRBJ2-7; unclear D gene. CDR1 is MDHEN and CDR2 is SYDVKM in the germline V gene. V gave up 1 base and J gave up 3 bases, with 10 bases separating them. The CDR3 consists of 14 residues. The CDR3 region has the DNA TGTGCCAGCAGTTTATTGGGTCAAGACTACGAGCAGTACTTC. Its protein product is CASSLLGQDYEQYF.

The chain carries TRBV15 and TRBJ2-6, with 7 bases matching TRBD1. The trim removed 3 bases at V and 0 bases at J, leaving 2 bases unmatched. The CDR3 loop spans 16 amino acids. CDR1 is LNHNV, CDR2 YYDKDF, per germline (reference sequence). The CDR3 region is CATSRGQSSGANVLTF. CDR3 sequence (DNA): TGTGCCACCAGCAGGGGACAGAGCTCTGGGGCCAACGTCCTGACTTTC.

This chain uses TRBV15 with TRBJ2-1; D unclear. Trimming took 3 bases from V and 9 from J, leaving 12 bases between them. The CDR3 totals 13 residues. Germline V gene data show CDR1 as LNHNV and CDR2 as YYDKDF (reference sequence). This CDR3 is CATSSRLRFEQFF. In DNA form, the CDR3 reads TGTGCCACCAGCAGCCGTCTTAGGTTTGAGCAGTTCTTC.

The CDR3 DNA reads TGCAGCGTTGATGCGGGAATTGGTGACATTCAGTACTTC. Translated: CSVDAGIGDIQYF. The chain carries TRBV29-1 and TRBJ2-7; a weak D match, TRBD2 (6 bases). TRBJ2-4 explains the end of the DNA better; the J call may be wrong. Germline loops: CDR1 SQVTM, CDR2 ANQGSEA. The CDR3 runs to 13 residues.

This clonotype was counted only a few times. The chain is built from TRBV10-3 and TRBJ2-7; the match to TRBD2 covers 12 bases. The CDR3 runs 15 residues. CDR1 and CDR2 (germline): ENHRY, SYGVKD. V lost 6 bases and J lost 2; bases outside the gene matches: 5. CDR3 in DNA: TGTGCCATCAGCGGCCTAGCGGGAGGGACCTACGAGCAGTACTTC. The encoded protein is CAISGLAGGTYEQYF.

The CDR3 DNA is TGTGCCAGCAGTTACGGGCGTGGGACAGATACGCAGTATTTT. Its translation: CASSYGRGTDTQYF. This chain connects TRBV6-5 to TRBJ2-3, with D unclear. CDR1 and CDR2 from the germline V gene are MNHEY and SVGAGI. The CDR3 is made up of 14 amino acids. Trimming took off 2 bases at V and 3 bases at J, with 9 bases between the two ends.

This clonotype was counted between two and nine times. The genes are TRBV5-1 and TRBJ1-1; D may be TRBD1 (6 bases). The CDR3 totals 15 residues. Germline lookup yields CDR1 SGHRS and CDR2 YFSETQ. With 6 bases removed from V and 0 bases from J, the gap between germline ends came to 15 bases. DNA of the CDR3: TGCGCCAGCACTCCGTTGGGGGGCATGAACACTGAAGCTTTCTTT. It encodes CASTPLGGMNTEAFF.

The V and J genes are TRBV5-1 and TRBJ2-1; 10 bases match TRBD2. Trimming at V came to 4 bases and at J to 5 bases, leaving 6 bases not matched to a gene. This CDR3 comprises 15 residues. CDR1 and CDR2 from the germline V gene are SGHRS and YFSETQ. CDR3 in DNA: TGCGCCAGCAGCCCCGGACTAGCGGCTAACAATGAGCAGTTCTTC. Amino acids: CASSPGLAANNEQFF.

The rearrangement links TRBV6-5 to TRBJ1-6; 8 nucleotides align to TRBD1. Germline lookup yields CDR1 MNHEY and CDR2 SVGAGI. The CDR3 length is 15 residues. V gave up 4 bases and J gave up 8 bases; unmatched junction bases: 7. The CDR3 sequence is CASSLYRGDHSPLHF. In DNA, the CDR3 is TGTGCCAGCAGTTTATACAGGGGGGACCATTCACCCCTCCACTTT.

The chain links TRBV20-1 to TRBJ1-5, with a weak D call TRBD1 (6 bases). Germline V gives CDR1 DFQATT, CDR2 SNEGSKA (reference sequence). V was cut by 3 bases and J by 4 bases, with 13 bases left in between. There are 14 residues in the CDR3. The CDR3 DNA reads as TGCAGTGCTAGCACAGGACAGAAAAATCAGCCCCAGCATTTT. Residues: CSASTGQKNQPQHF.

This clonotype appeared once. This chain joins TRBV12-5 and TRBJ2-2; 8 bases are shared with TRBD2. V shed 2 bases, J shed 5 bases, and the junction held 4 bases outside the gene matches. The CDR3 totals 15 residues. Looked up from germline, CDR1 is LGHNT and CDR2 is FRNRAP. CDR3 sequence: CASGLWREETGELFF. The DNA for the CDR3 is TGTGCTAGTGGTTTGTGGCGGGAGGAGACCGGGGAGCTGTTTTTT.

This clonotype was observed a few times. The V gene is TRBV10-2, the J gene TRBJ2-1; D is possibly TRBD2 (7 bases). With 7 bases removed from V and 10 bases from J, the gap between germline ends came to 26 bases. There are 16 residues in the CDR3. Germline values: CDR1 WSHSY, CDR2 SAAADI. DNA for the CDR3: TGCGCCAGCACCCCTACGGCGGGGGCCTCCACCTACGAGCAGTTCTTC. The encoded protein is CASTPTAGASTYEQFF.

This clonotype was counted between two and nine times. This rearrangement joins TRBV25-1 to TRBJ2-7, with D uncertain. V was pared by 0 bases and J by 1 base, with 1 base between. Germline CDR1 and CDR2: MGHDK and SYGVNS. This CDR3 comprises 12 residues. CDR3 region: CASSEYSYEQYF. The CDR3 DNA is TGTGCCAGCAGTGAATATTCCTACGAGCAGTACTTC.